The 29 T cell receptor beta chains listed next were all sequenced from one sample in a study of shared clonotypes between healthy human individuals. Here immunoSEQ multiplex PCR was the method, and the copy in TCRdb shows in-frame clones only, minus some. The data show about 2.3 million clones, 85% to 95% seen once. Source material: naive CD4+ T cells from PBMCs. Subset denoted: CD45RA+ positively selected. The receptors here all came from a man younger than 35 in good health. Some clones in this sample may be carry-over from other donors' samples.

The chain has TRBV18 and TRBJ2-3; 12 bases map to TRBD2. The CDR3 loop spans 15 amino acids. V shed 4 bases and J 6 bases; nucleotides not matched to a gene: 5. The germline V gene has CDR1 KGHSH and CDR2 LQKENI. The CDR3 DNA sequence: TGTGCCAGCTCACGACTAGCGGGAGTGCAGGATACGCAGTATTTT. It encodes CASSRLAGVQDTQYF.

This CDR3 reads CASRGELFF. The DNA for the CDR3 is TGTGCCAGCAGAGGGGAGCTGTTTTTT. J is TRBJ2-2 and V is TRBV28; unclear D gene. V was pared by 6 bases and J by 8 bases, with 1 base between. The CDR3 has 9 residues. Per the germline V gene, CDR1 is MDHEN and CDR2 is SYDVKM.

The chain employs TRBV11-1 and TRBJ1-1; D call uncertain. The V and J ends lost 5 bases and 5 bases respectively, with 9 bases between them. The CDR3 has 12 amino acids. Germline V CDR1 and CDR2: SGHAT, FQDESV (reference sequence). Here the CDR3 reads CASSPGLTEAFF. The CDR3 nucleotides are TGTGCCAGCAGCCCGGGGTTGACTGAAGCTTTCTTT.

V gene TRBV7-2 combines with J gene TRBJ2-1; TRBD2 might be the D (5 bases). The CDR3 loop spans 14 amino acids. V shed 4 bases and J shed 6 bases, with 13 bases lying between them. Per the germline V gene, CDR1 is SGHTA and CDR2 is FQGNSA. CDR3 residues: CASSSGGSLNEQFF. For the CDR3, the DNA is TGTGCCAGCAGCTCCGGCGGGTCCCTCAATGAGCAGTTCTTC.

V and J are TRBV11-1 and TRBJ2-1, with D unresolved. Looked up from germline, CDR1 is SGHAT and CDR2 is FQDESV (reference sequence). V was pared by 5 bases and J by 8 bases, with 22 bases between. This CDR3 is built from 16 residues. The CDR3 loop reads CASSLGSLGLKDEQFF. Written as DNA, the CDR3 is TGTGCCAGCAGCCTTGGGTCCCTTGGTTTGAAAGATGAGCAGTTCTTC.

The CDR3 nucleotides read TGTGCCAGCAGCTTAGACCCGAGCCATAGCGGGAGAACAGATACGCAGTATTTT. Translated, it gives CASSLDPSHSGRTDTQYF. The rearrangement uses TRBV27 and TRBJ2-3, with 9 bases that match TRBD2. The V gene's germline CDR1 is MNHEY and CDR2 SMNVEV (reference sequence). Trimming at V came to 6 bases and at J to 3 bases, leaving 16 bases not matched to a gene. The CDR3 consists of 18 residues.

This chain joins TRBV29-1 and TRBJ2-3, with 10 bases fitting TRBD2. V trimming: 6 bases; J trimming: 4 bases; junction bases outside the gene matches: 7. Germline assignment: CDR1 SQVTM and CDR2 ANQGSEA. This CDR3 region has 14 residues. This chain's CDR3 is CSVDSGRLADTQYF. The CDR3 DNA reads as TGCAGCGTGGATAGCGGGAGGTTGGCAGATACGCAGTATTTT.

This clone was counted between two and nine times. The V call is TRBV2, the J call TRBJ1-1, with 7 bases that match TRBD1. The CDR3 loop spans 12 amino acids. Germline CDR1 SNHLY, CDR2 FYNNEI. Trimming took 6 bases from V and 6 from J; bases not matched to a gene: 4. For the CDR3, the DNA is TGTGCCAGCAGGGGACAGAGTCCTGAAGCTTTCTTT. Its protein is CASRGQSPEAFF.

The chain recombines TRBV21-1 with TRBJ1-1; TRBD1, the table's D call, was not compared with the DNA. TRBV21-1 is noted as a pseudogene. This CDR3 has 13 residues. The CDR3 coding sequence is TGTGCCAGCACCAGGGCGGATGACACTGAAGCTTTCTTT. The encoded protein is CASTRADDTEAFF.

This rearrangement joins TRBV28 to TRBJ1-2; 10 positions agree with TRBD1. With V trimmed by 6 bases and J by 5 bases, 6 bases remained unmatched. Germline CDR1 is MDHEN and CDR2 is SYDVKM. The CDR3 consists of 14 residues. CDR3 DNA: TGTGCCAGCAGCCGGACAGGGGGGGATTATGGCTACACCTTC. Residues: CASSRTGGDYGYTF.

The chain couples TRBV19 to TRBJ2-2; tentative D call: TRBD2 (6 bases). With 5 bases removed from V and 0 bases from J, the gap between germline ends came to 13 bases. The germline V gene has CDR1 LNHDA and CDR2 SQIVND (reference sequence). This CDR3 has 16 amino acids. CDR3 in amino acids: CASSLRRGTNTGELFF. Written as DNA, the CDR3 is TGTGCCAGTAGTCTTAGACGGGGGACGAACACCGGGGAGCTGTTTTTT.

V gene TRBV4-2 combines with J gene TRBJ2-1; 12 bases match TRBD2. V was pared by 1 base and J by 7 bases, with 5 bases of the junction left unmatched. This CDR3 region has 16 residues. Germline V lookup: CDR1 LGHNA, CDR2 YNFKEQ. CDR3 protein: CASSQGSSGRGNEQFF. CDR3 bases: TGTGCCAGCAGCCAAGGGTCTAGCGGGAGGGGGAATGAGCAGTTCTTC.

This chain links TRBV30 with TRBJ2-3, with 7 positions matching TRBD1. Germline V gene sequence: CDR1 GTSNPN, CDR2 SVGIG (reference sequence). After removal of 8 bases from V and 0 bases from J, the junction contained 8 bases not matched to a gene. The length of the CDR3 is 14 residues. Written as DNA, the CDR3 is TGTGCCGGGCCCGACAGGGAGAGCACAGATACGCAGTATTTT. Its protein product is CAGPDRESTDTQYF.

The J gene is TRBJ1-2, the V gene TRBV5-8; no clear D. Trimming took 3 bases from V and 4 from J, leaving 16 bases between them. The CDR3 spans 15 residues. Germline V gene data show CDR1 as SGHTS and CDR2 as YDEGEE. Here the CDR3 reads CASSWGWEGTYGYTF. DNA for the CDR3: TGTGCCAGCAGCTGGGGATGGGAGGGAACCTATGGCTACACCTTC.

V gene TRBV7-3 combines with J gene TRBJ1-2, with D possibly matching TRBD1 (6 bases). This CDR3 region has 13 residues. V lost 5 bases, J lost 4 bases, and 11 bases lay in between. CDR1 and CDR2 from the germline V gene are SGHTA and FQGTGA. CDR3 loop: CASSLQQGYGYTF. The CDR3, as DNA: TGTGCCAGCAGCCTGCAACAGGGCTATGGCTACACCTTC. The full variable domain, its missing parts supplied by reference TRBV7-3 and TRBJ1-2, is GAGVSQTPSNKVTEKGKYVELRCDPISGHTALYWYRQSLGQGPEFLIYFQGTGAADDSGLPNDRFFAVRPEGSVSTLKIQRTERGDSAVYLCASSLQQGYGYTFGSGTRLTVV.

V gene TRBV7-3 combines with J gene TRBJ2-3, with TRBD2 matching 10 bases. Germline assignment: CDR1 SGHTA and CDR2 FQGTGA. The CDR3 is 15 residues long. V gave up 2 bases and J gave up 3 bases; unmatched junction bases: 2. CDR3 protein: CASSLLAGVTDTQYF. CDR3 bases: TGTGCCAGCAGCTTACTAGCGGGAGTAACAGATACGCAGTATTTT.

This clone was detected only once. The CDR3 loop reads CASSQYGTSGRALQFF. CDR3 DNA sequence: TGTGCCAGCAGCCAGTACGGGACTAGCGGGAGGGCCTTACAGTTCTTC. This sequence joins TRBV11-2 and TRBJ2-1, with 16 bases that match TRBD2. The germline CDR1 and CDR2 sequences are SGHAT and FQNNGV. This CDR3 comprises 16 residues. J was trimmed by 13 bases and V by 5 bases; bases with no gene match: 11.

This rearrangement joins TRBV2 to TRBJ2-2; D is ambiguous. Germline values: CDR1 SNHLY, CDR2 FYNNEI. The CDR3 has 15 amino acids. Deletions cut 6 bases from V and 0 bases from J, with 11 bases between. CDR3 in amino acids: CASRGIMTNTGELFF. CDR3 in DNA: TGTGCCAGCAGGGGAATTATGACGAACACCGGGGAGCTGTTTTTT.

This clone has just a few counts. This chain uses TRBV29-1 with TRBJ1-1, with TRBD1 matching over 8 bases. CDR3 length: 12 residues. V dropped 5 bases and J dropped 8; count of bases not matched to a gene: 7. CDR1 and CDR2 from the germline V gene are SQVTM and ANQGSEA. CDR3 loop: CSVPTGAQEAFF. The CDR3 DNA sequence: TGCAGCGTTCCGACAGGGGCCCAAGAAGCTTTCTTT.

This clone was detected a few times. This same CDR3 is encoded by further DNA sequences in the sample. This rearrangement joins TRBV5-1 to TRBJ1-1, with 8 bases fitting TRBD1. The CDR3 contains 14 residues. The germline V gene encodes CDR1 SGHRS and CDR2 YFSETQ. Unmatched junction bases numbered 3, after V lost 1 base and J lost 4 bases. DNA for the CDR3: TGCGCCAGCAGCTTGACAGGGGGTTCCACTGAAGCTTTCTTT. Translating gives CASSLTGGSTEAFF.

The chain employs TRBV30 and TRBJ1-6, with 9 bases lining up with TRBD1. V was pared by 2 bases and J by 10 bases, with 3 bases of the junction left unmatched. Looked up from germline, CDR1 is GTSNPN and CDR2 is SVGIG (reference sequence). The CDR3 spans 13 residues. CDR3 region: CAWSPGTGSPLHF. CDR3 sequence (DNA): TGTGCCTGGAGTCCCGGGACAGGGTCACCCCTCCACTTT.

This clone has a single count. The same CDR3 is also encoded by other DNA sequences in this sample. CDR3: CASSLRSGANVLTF. DNA for the CDR3: TGTGCCAGCAGTCTCCGGTCTGGGGCCAACGTCCTGACTTTC. The rearrangement uses TRBV6-5 and TRBJ2-6; D not certain. This CDR3 is built from 14 residues. Germline values: CDR1 MNHEY, CDR2 SVGAGI. V was clipped by 5 bases and J by 1 base, with 6 bases between them.

V usage is TRBV30 and J usage is TRBJ1-4, with a possible D match to TRBD1 (5 bases). The germline gives CDR1 GTSNPN, CDR2 SVGIG (reference sequence). There are 14 residues in the CDR3. Trimming left V 5 bases short and J 3 bases short, with 13 bases between. In DNA, the CDR3 is TGTGCCTGGCGCACTCGGGGGGCTAATGAAAAACTGTTTTTT. It translates to CAWRTRGANEKLFF.

This chain connects TRBV28 to TRBJ2-1, with D unresolved. The V end was cut by 6 bases, the J end by 8 bases, with 14 bases between. The germline V gene encodes CDR1 MDHEN and CDR2 SYDVKM. This CDR3 has 13 amino acids. The CDR3 bases are TGTGCCAGCAGGCCCGTCGTACCCCATGAGCAGTTCTTC. It codes for CASRPVVPHEQFF.

CDR3 in DNA: TGTGCCAGCAGCTTGGTTCCCCGACTAGCGGGAGGCAATGAGCAGTTCTTC. It yields the protein CASSLVPRLAGGNEQFF. The chain recombines TRBV5-4 with TRBJ2-1; TRBD2 matches 13 bases. Per the germline V gene, CDR1 is SGHNT and CDR2 is YYREEE (reference sequence). V was pared by 0 bases and J by 6 bases, with 6 bases of the junction left unmatched. The CDR3 sequence is 17 residues long.

Note on this clone: This sample includes further DNA sequences coding for the same CDR3. V and J are TRBV20-1 and TRBJ2-5; no firm D call. V was clipped by 7 bases and J by 5 bases, with 11 bases between them. The CDR3 extends over 11 amino acids. Per the germline V gene, CDR1 is DFQATT and CDR2 is SNEGSKA (reference sequence). The CDR3 DNA reads as TGCAGTGTAAATGCCCAGGAGACCCAGTACTTC. Its protein is CSVNAQETQYF.

The J gene is TRBJ1-2, the V gene TRBV7-9; D is unclear. This CDR3 is 18 amino acids long. Germline V gene sequence: CDR1 SEHNR, CDR2 FQNEAQ (reference sequence). The V end lost 0 bases, the J end lost 5 bases, and 22 bases lay between the germline ends. The CDR3 loop reads CASSLAWSPDSGSYGYTF. CDR3 DNA sequence: TGTGCCAGCAGCTTAGCGTGGAGTCCTGACTCGGGGTCGTATGGCTACACCTTC.

The chain recombines TRBV11-2 with TRBJ2-3; the D is unclear. Trimming pared 3 bases from V and 5 bases from J, leaving 9 bases between. CDR3 size: 13 residues. Per the germline V gene, CDR1 is SGHAT and CDR2 is FQNNGV. This CDR3 reads CASSFPQRDTQYF. The CDR3 coding sequence is TGTGCCAGCAGCTTCCCTCAGAGAGATACGCAGTATTTT. Full variable domain (missing parts from reference TRBV11-2 and TRBJ2-3): EAGVAQSPRYKIIEKRQSVAFWCNPISGHATLYWYQQILGQGPKLLIQFQNNGVVDDSQLPKDRFSAERLKGVDSTLKIQPAKLEDSAVYLCASSFPQRDTQYFGPGTRLTVL.

The V gene is TRBV4-3, the J gene TRBJ2-5; 8 bases are shared with TRBD1. CDR1 is LGHNA, CDR2 YSLEER, per germline. The CDR3 spans 17 residues. Trimming at V came to 1 base and at J to 2 bases, leaving 9 bases not matched to a gene. CDR3 region: CASSQGLGTGYQETQYF. Written as DNA, the CDR3 is TGCGCCAGCAGCCAAGGGCTCGGGACAGGCTATCAAGAGACCCAGTACTTC.